These 25 T cell receptor beta chains came from one sample sequenced in a study of CD8+ T cells in alopecia areata. Following extraction, RNA underwent reverse transcription to cDNA, which served as the sequencing template. Only in-frame clones appear in the TCRdb table, and some are missing; sequencing was by immunoSEQ multiplex PCR. Of under 250,000 clones in the sample, more than 50% are singletons; the top ten hold approximately 4.9%. Source material: CD8+ T cells sorted from blood. The receptor source for this set is a human donor in good health.

V usage is TRBV29-1 and J usage is TRBJ2-2, with TRBD2 matching over 7 bases. The CDR3 has 13 residues. Trimming at V came to 1 base and at J to 4 bases, leaving 0 bases not matched to a gene. CDR1 is SQVTM, CDR2 ANQGSEA, per germline. CDR3 region: CSVEAGGTGELFF. CDR3 bases: TGCAGCGTTGAAGCGGGAGGCACCGGGGAGCTGTTTTTT.

V gene TRBV30 combines with J gene TRBJ1-6; 7 nucleotides agree with TRBD1. After removal of 1 base from V and 7 bases from J, the junction contained 4 bases not matched to a gene. This CDR3 has 14 residues. The germline V gene encodes CDR1 GTSNPN and CDR2 SVGIG (reference sequence). The CDR3 region is CAWSEGAANSPLHF. In nucleotides, the CDR3 is TGTGCCTGGAGTGAGGGGGCCGCGAATTCACCCCTCCACTTT. The full variable domain, its missing parts supplied by reference TRBV30 and TRBJ1-6, is SQTIHQWPATLVQPVGSPLSLECTVEGTSNPNLYWYRQAAGRGLQLLFYSVGIGQISSEVPQNLSASRPQDRQFILSSKKLLLSDSGFYLCAWSEGAANSPLHFGNGTRLTVT.

This clone was counted a few times. The V gene is TRBV5-1, the J gene TRBJ2-1; D unresolved. This CDR3 has 15 residues. CDR1 is SGHRS, CDR2 YFSETQ, per germline. The germline V and J ends were trimmed by 2 bases and 0 bases, with 9 bases remaining between them. The CDR3 reads CASSLTSSSYNEQFF. The CDR3 bases are TGCGCCAGCAGCTTAACATCTTCCTCCTACAATGAGCAGTTCTTC.

This clone was detected ten times or more. This chain uses TRBV6-1 with TRBJ2-7; the D is unclear. The CDR3 loop spans 12 amino acids. The germline gives CDR1 MNHNS, CDR2 SASEGT. Trimming removed 2 bases at V and 3 bases at J, with 5 bases between. This CDR3 is CASSESNYEQYF. The CDR3 DNA is TGTGCCAGCAGTGAATCCAACTACGAGCAGTACTTC.

The V and J genes are TRBV7-9 and TRBJ2-7, with 10 nucleotides matching TRBD1. Germline CDR1 SEHNR, CDR2 FQNEAQ (reference sequence). This CDR3 contains 15 residues. V was clipped by 5 bases and J by 2 bases; unmatched bases: 6. The CDR3 coding sequence is TGTGCCAGCAGCCCAGGACAGGGGGGCACCTACGAGCAGTACTTC. It is translated as CASSPGQGGTYEQYF.

This sequence joins TRBV5-6 and TRBJ2-6; D is ambiguous. The V and J ends lost 0 bases and 0 bases respectively, with 7 bases between them. This CDR3 has 16 amino acids. The germline CDR1 and CDR2 sequences are SGHDT and YYEEEE. CDR3: CASSLDASSGANVLTF. Here the CDR3 DNA reads TGTGCCAGCAGCTTGGACGCGAGCTCTGGGGCCAACGTCCTGACTTTC.

V gene TRBV29-1 combines with J gene TRBJ2-6; TRBD1 matches at 9 bases. Germline V lookup: CDR1 SQVTM, CDR2 ANQGSEA. The CDR3 has 15 residues. J gave up 1 base and V 4 bases, and 2 bases lay outside the gene matches. For the CDR3, the DNA is TGCAGCGTTGTGGACAGGGGATCTGGGGCCAACGTCCTGACTTTC. It specifies CSVVDRGSGANVLTF.

The rearrangement uses TRBV5-4 and TRBJ1-1; possible D gene TRBD1, 5 bases. The CDR3 loop spans 15 amino acids. Germline CDR1 reads SGHNT; CDR2 reads YYREEE (reference sequence). The ends were cut back, 3 bases at V and 2 bases at J, with 14 bases in the middle. CDR3 bases: TGTGCCAGCAGCTACCCGGACGGGGGTAACACTGAAGCTTTCTTT. This gives the protein CASSYPDGGNTEAFF.

The chain joins TRBV9 to TRBJ1-2, with 8 positions matching TRBD1. With 4 bases clipped from V and 4 bases from J, the junction kept 9 bases outside the gene matches. The CDR3 runs to 15 residues. CDR1 and CDR2 (germline): SGDLS, YYNGEE. The CDR3 loop is CASSPRTGWGYGYTF. The CDR3 nucleotides read TGTGCCAGCAGCCCCCGGACAGGGTGGGGCTATGGCTACACCTTC.

This clone was picked up a small number of times. The chain recombines TRBV19 with TRBJ1-2; D may be TRBD1 (5 bases). CDR3 length: 14 amino acids. Germline V CDR1 and CDR2: LNHDA, SQIVND (reference sequence). Trimming pared 3 bases from V and 3 bases from J, leaving 11 bases between. CDR3 DNA sequence: TGTGCCAGTAGTATCGGGACCGAATACTATGGCTACACCTTC. It is translated as CASSIGTEYYGYTF.

V usage is TRBV5-6 and J usage is TRBJ1-4; possibly TRBD1 for D (5 bases). V was pared by 5 bases and J by 3 bases, with 11 bases between. This CDR3 comprises 14 residues. CDR1 is SGHDT and CDR2 is YYEEEE in the germline V gene. As DNA, the CDR3 is TGTGCCAGCAGATCCGGGACGGCTAATGAAAAACTGTTTTTT. Residues: CASRSGTANEKLFF. Supplemented by reference TRBV5-6 and TRBJ1-4, the full variable domain reads DAGVTQSPTHLIKTRGQQVTLRCSPKSGHDTVSWYQQALGQGPQFIFQYYEEEERQRGNFPDRFSGHQFPNYSSELNVNALLLGDSALYLCASRSGTANEKLFFGSGTQLSVL.

The V gene is TRBV7-9, the J gene TRBJ1-3, with no clear D. Trimming removed 2 bases from V and 4 bases from J, with 6 bases in between. This CDR3 spans 13 amino acids. The germline CDR1 and CDR2 sequences are SEHNR and FQNEAQ (reference sequence). CDR3 DNA sequence: TGTGCCAGCAGCTTATACGGGGGAAACACCATATATTTT. Encoded protein: CASSLYGGNTIYF.

V usage is TRBV7-9 and J usage is TRBJ2-5; 8 bases line up with TRBD2. Germline V gene data show CDR1 as SEHNR and CDR2 as FQNEAQ (reference sequence). The CDR3 loop spans 12 amino acids. Trimming removed 5 bases from V and 5 bases from J; junction bases left unmatched: 1. The CDR3 DNA follows: TGTGCCAGCAGCGGGACTAGGGAGACCCAGTACTTC. It is translated as CASSGTRETQYF.

At least ten counts were recorded for this clone. The chain links TRBV27 to TRBJ2-2; 13 bases fit TRBD2. Germline V gene sequence: CDR1 MNHEY, CDR2 SMNVEV (reference sequence). Trimming cost V 6 bases and J 4 bases; bases outside gene matches: 8. This CDR3 spans 17 amino acids. CDR3 residues: CASSSTSGGRPTGELFF. The CDR3 DNA reads as TGTGCCAGCAGCTCGACTAGCGGGGGGCGACCCACCGGGGAGCTGTTTTTT.

The chain joins TRBV5-1 to TRBJ1-4; maybe TRBD1 (6 bases). CDR1 is SGHRS, CDR2 YFSETQ, per germline. The CDR3 extends over 16 amino acids. V lost 4 bases and J lost 3, with 16 bases in between. The CDR3 loop is CASSANRVWPNEKLFF. The CDR3 region has the DNA TGCGCCAGCAGCGCTAACAGGGTTTGGCCTAATGAAAAACTGTTTTTT.

The V call is TRBV27, the J call TRBJ1-1; no clear D gene. Trimming removed 2 bases from V and 4 bases from J, with 11 bases in between. This CDR3 comprises 14 residues. CDR1 is MNHEY, CDR2 SMNVEV, per germline (reference sequence). The CDR3 loop is CASSLRPAGTEAFF. For the CDR3, the DNA is TGTGCCAGCAGTTTAAGACCGGCGGGCACTGAAGCTTTCTTT.

This clone has only a few counts. The chain employs TRBV9 and TRBJ2-3; D unresolved. V was shortened by 1 base and J by 1 base, with 10 bases between the two germline ends. This CDR3 is built from 15 residues. From germline, CDR1 is SGDLS and CDR2 YYNGEE. CDR3 nucleotides: TGTGCCAGCAGCGTAATGGCAGATCGCACAGATACGCAGTATTTT. Translating gives CASSVMADRTDTQYF.

The V call is TRBV2, the J call TRBJ2-5, with a possible D match to TRBD1 (5 bases). Germline-derived CDR1 and CDR2 are SNHLY and FYNNEI. The length of the CDR3 is 16 residues. The V and J ends lost 3 bases and 4 bases respectively, with 18 bases between them. The CDR3 region has the DNA TGTGCCAGCAGTGAGCTACACTCAGGGAACCTAGAGACCCAGTACTTC. Its translation is CASSELHSGNLETQYF. The full variable domain, in which reference TRBV2 and TRBJ2-5 provide the parts outside the CDR3, is EPEVTQTPSHQVTQMGQEVILRCVPISNHLYFYWYRQILGQKVEFLVSFYNNEISEKSEIFDDQFSVERPDGSNFTLKIRSTKLEDSAMYFCASSELHSGNLETQYFGPGTRLLVL.

This clone turned up a few times. The chain uses TRBV5-4 and TRBJ1-2; tentative D call: TRBD1 (6 bases). V lost 4 bases and J lost 7, with 14 bases in between. CDR3 length: 13 residues. CDR1 is SGHNT, CDR2 YYREEE, per germline (reference sequence). This CDR3 is CASSLEGGRGYTF. CDR3 bases: TGTGCCAGCAGCCTCGAGGGGGGTCGTGGCTACACCTTC.

V gene TRBV29-1 combines with J gene TRBJ2-7; D remains unclear. The CDR3 runs to 11 residues. Germline lookup yields CDR1 SQVTM and CDR2 ANQGSEA. Trimming removed 4 bases at V and 6 bases at J, with 10 bases between. The CDR3 is CSVAGSGEQYF. Written as DNA, the CDR3 is TGCAGCGTTGCGGGCTCCGGCGAGCAGTACTTC.

The rearrangement links TRBV6-1 to TRBJ2-7; 11 bases align to TRBD2. Germline-derived CDR1 and CDR2 are MNHNS and SASEGT. This CDR3 is 15 amino acids long. Losses at the gene ends were 4 bases for V and 3 bases for J; bases not matched to a gene: 5. The CDR3 loop is CASSVTTSGVYEQYF. The CDR3 region has the DNA TGTGCCAGCAGTGTTACGACTAGCGGGGTCTACGAGCAGTACTTC.

This rearrangement joins TRBV6-4 to TRBJ1-5; D unresolved. Germline-derived CDR1 and CDR2 are MRHNA and SNTAGT. The CDR3 has 13 residues. V was shortened by 2 bases and J by 6 bases, with 8 bases between the two germline ends. The CDR3 here is CASSDRDGQPQHF. Here the CDR3 DNA reads TGTGCCAGCAGTGACAGGGATGGTCAGCCCCAGCATTTT.

This sequence joins TRBV27 and TRBJ2-1; maybe TRBD2 (6 bases). Trimming left V 7 bases short and J 0 bases short, with 16 bases between. Germline V gene data show CDR1 as MNHEY and CDR2 as SMNVEV (reference sequence). This CDR3 comprises 16 residues. The CDR3 loop reads CASNVQATSSYNEQFF. The CDR3, as DNA: TGTGCCAGCAACGTACAGGCGACTAGCTCCTACAATGAGCAGTTCTTC.

Comment on this clone: At one of its ends the junction is not consistent with the germline gene, which may arise from a read error. The V call is TRBV13, the J call TRBJ2-4; 8 nucleotides line up with TRBD1. Germline values: CDR1 PRHDT, CDR2 FYEKMQ (reference sequence). This CDR3 has 14 residues. The DNA for the CDR3 is TGTGCCAGCAGCTCTCAGGGGGCCAGAAACATTCAGTACTTC. Encoded protein: CASSSQGARNIQYF.

V and J are TRBV7-3 and TRBJ2-7; D remains ambiguous. The germline V gene encodes CDR1 SGHTA and CDR2 FQGTGA. Trimming shortened V by 0 bases and J by 4 bases, and 13 bases separated the two germline ends. The CDR3 has 15 amino acids. The CDR3 nucleotides are TGTGCCAGCAGCTTAACGGATGGGGATCGGTACGAGCAGTACTTC. Its protein product is CASSLTDGDRYEQYF.